The rows below give T cell receptor beta chains drawn from one sample of a study of identical twins. Using its own MiXCR run on the 5' RACE reads, TCRdb lists one record per CDR3 protein. This sample yields nearly 900,000 distinct CDR3 sequences, of which 9% to 15% are seen a single time; about 1.5% belongs to the top ten. The same data also contributed to another study, on yellow fever vaccine responses in identical twins.

The sequenced sample was PBMCs. These receptors originate from a woman aged 18-30 years in good health. CDR3s include the opening cysteine and the closing phenylalanine or tryptophan. D genes are given only for firm matches. Only some rows state a clone size, as once, few, many or a class for expanded clones.

v_gene	j_gene	abundance	d_gene	CDR3aa	CDR3nt
TRBV20-1	TRBJ1-2	-	-	CSAFGGSNYGYTF	TGCAGTGCTTTTGGCGGCTCGAACTATGGCTACACCTTC
TRBV12-5	TRBJ2-5	-	TRBD2	CASGSLREGLVEETQYF	TGTGCTAGTGGTTCCCTCCGGGAGGGCCTTGTGGAAGAGACCCAGTACTTC
TRBV24-1	TRBJ2-1	few	TRBD2	CATSAKGLAGGNEQFF	TGTGCCACCAGTGCCAAGGGACTAGCGGGGGGCAATGAGCAGTTCTTC
TRBV4-1	TRBJ2-2	-	TRBD1	CASSQRTGGTTGELFF	TGCGCCAGCAGCCAGAGGACAGGGGGTACCACCGGGGAGCTGTTTTTT
TRBV6-1	TRBJ1-1	few	TRBD1	CASETGGDNTEAFF	TGTGCCAGCGAGACAGGGGGAGACAACACTGAAGCTTTCTTT
TRBV15	TRBJ2-2	-	-	CATSVGRGGPGELFF	TGTGCCACCAGCGTTGGCCGGGGTGGCCCCGGGGAGCTGTTTTTT
TRBV5-1	TRBJ2-1	-	-	CASSLERQPSYNEQFF	TGCGCCAGCAGCTTGGAGCGACAGCCCTCCTACAATGAGCAGTTCTTC
TRBV7-2	TRBJ2-1	many	-	CASSLTRLDEQFF	TGTGCCAGCAGCTTGACCAGACTTGATGAGCAGTTCTTC
TRBV2	TRBJ1-5	-	-	CASSAQGVDQPQHF	TGTGCCAGCAGTGCGCAGGGAGTAGATCAGCCCCAGCATTTT
TRBV11-2	TRBJ2-6	few	-	CASSLVGRVLSGANVLTF	TGTGCCAGCAGCTTAGTGGGACGGGTCCTCTCTGGGGCCAACGTCCTGACTTTC
TRBV20-1	TRBJ1-2	once	-	CSARDQGGAGYGYTF	TGCAGTGCTAGAGATCAAGGAGGGGCTGGCTATGGCTACACCTTC
TRBV12-3/TRBV12-4	TRBJ1-4	-	TRBD1	CASSWGTGGEKLFF	TGTGCCAGCAGCTGGGGGACAGGTGGAGAAAAACTGTTTTTT
TRBV12-3/TRBV12-4	TRBJ2-2	-	-	CASSPLGGNTGELFF	TGTGCCAGCAGTCCCCTCGGGGGGAACACCGGGGAGCTGTTTTTT
TRBV20-1	TRBJ1-5	-	TRBD1	CSATTQGQHNQPQHF	TGCAGTGCCACGACCCAGGGACAGCACAATCAGCCCCAGCATTTT
TRBV5-1	TRBJ2-7	-	TRBD2	CASSRTSARFSYEQYF	TGCGCCAGCAGCCGAACTAGCGCTCGTTTCTCCTACGAGCAGTACTTC
TRBV27	TRBJ2-5	-	TRBD1	CATGTGGVQETQYF	TGTGCCACAGGGACAGGGGGAGTTCAAGAGACCCAGTACTTC
TRBV27	TRBJ2-7	-	-	CASSSDRTFEQYF	TGTGCCAGCAGTTCGGACAGAACCTTCGAGCAGTACTTC
TRBV27	TRBJ2-2	-	-	CASSVGRVGELFF	TGTGCCAGCAGTGTAGGGCGAGTCGGGGAGCTGTTTTTT
TRBV7-2	TRBJ2-5	-	-	CASSLSWGAGETQYF	TGTGCCAGCAGCTTATCCTGGGGGGCAGGAGAGACCCAGTACTTC
TRBV9	TRBJ2-3	few	-	CASSAWTASTDTQYF	TGTGCCAGCAGCGCTTGGACAGCAAGCACAGATACGCAGTATTTT
TRBV10-2	TRBJ2-5	few	TRBD2	CASSESRREGGPTQYF	TGCGCCAGCAGTGAATCGCGTCGGGAGGGCGGGCCGACCCAGTACTTC
TRBV13	TRBJ1-5	-	-	CASSIRGDRNQPQHF	TGTGCCAGCAGCATTAGGGGGGACCGCAATCAGCCCCAGCATTTT
TRBV2	TRBJ2-1	-	-	CASSIDRVGYDEQFF	TGTGCCAGCAGCATCGACAGAGTTGGTTACGATGAGCAGTTCTTC
TRBV2	TRBJ2-5	-	-	CASIPRRASQETQYF	TGTGCCAGCATCCCCCGGCGAGCGAGTCAAGAGACCCAGTACTTC
TRBV4-2	TRBJ2-1	few	-	CASARERSYNEQFF	TGTGCCAGCGCTCGGGAGCGGTCCTACAATGAGCAGTTCTTC
TRBV29-1	TRBJ2-5	few	-	CSVEGDGAGETQYF	TGCAGCGTTGAAGGCGATGGGGCAGGGGAGACCCAGTACTTC
TRBV5-6	TRBJ2-7	-	-	CASSLYGVLGYEQYF	TGTGCCAGCAGCTTGTATGGTGTTTTAGGCTACGAGCAGTACTTC
TRBV20-1	TRBJ2-2	-	TRBD2	CSATGLAGNTGELFF	TGCAGTGCTACAGGACTAGCGGGTAACACCGGGGAGCTGTTTTTT
TRBV12-3/TRBV12-4	TRBJ1-6	many	TRBD1	CATTTGTNSPLHF	TGTGCCACTACGACAGGGACAAATTCACCCCTCCACTTT
TRBV5-1	TRBJ1-2	few	-	CASSLPPDGYTF	TGCGCCAGCAGCTTACCCCCCGATGGCTACACCTTC
TRBV5-1	TRBJ1-3	few	-	CASSLEGRGNTIYF	TGCGCCAGCAGCTTGGAAGGGCGAGGAAACACCATATATTTT
TRBV2	TRBJ1-5	-	-	CASSEAGQPQHF	TGTGCCAGCAGTGAGGCTGGTCAGCCCCAGCATTTT
TRBV7-9	TRBJ1-1	-	-	CASSLDWGIGAFF	TGTGCCAGCAGCTTAGACTGGGGGATCGGAGCTTTCTTT
TRBV25-1	TRBJ2-1	few	-	CASRVKQWQFF	TGTGCCAGCAGGGTGAAACAGTGGCAGTTCTTC
TRBV6-4	TRBJ2-2	once	-	CASSPLGTPNTGELFF	TGTGCCAGCAGTCCTCTGGGGACACCGAACACCGGGGAGCTGTTTTTT
TRBV20-1	TRBJ2-4	few	-	CSAREGELAKNIQYF	TGCAGTGCTAGAGAGGGAGAACTAGCCAAAAACATTCAGTACTTC
TRBV7-8	TRBJ2-5	-	TRBD2	CASSLQRGAQETQYF	TGTGCCAGCAGCTTACAGCGGGGGGCCCAAGAGACCCAGTACTTC
TRBV7-9	TRBJ1-6	-	-	CASGLGVDHNSPLHF	TGTGCCAGCGGCTTGGGGGTGGACCATAATTCACCCCTCCACTTT
TRBV7-6	TRBJ2-3	-	TRBD2	CASRSSGSSTDTQYF	TGTGCCAGCAGATCAAGCGGGAGCAGCACAGATACGCAGTATTTT
TRBV10-3	TRBJ2-7	-	-	CATKNISASTYEQYF	TGTGCCACGAAGAATATATCGGCCAGCACCTACGAGCAGTACTTC
TRBV6-6	TRBJ2-1	few	TRBD1	CASSYWGTGDNEQFF	TGTGCCAGCAGTTACTGGGGGACAGGGGACAATGAGCAGTTCTTC